The T cell receptor beta chain under discussion was sequenced for a study of blood T cell repertoires in COVID-19. Study background: The origin of the acute and convalescent COVID-19 samples was the United States, Italy and Spain. T cells, B-cell-depleted T cells, or PBMCs supplied cDNA or gDNA.

The data were produced by immunoSEQ multiplex PCR, yet TCRdb's version contains in-frame clones alone and is incomplete. There are some 290,000 clones in the sample; 87% occur only once, and 2.2% lies in the top ten. Germline loops: CDR1 MNHEY, CDR2 SMNVEV (reference sequence). CDR3 length: 17 residues. The junction had 13 bases not matched to a gene; V was cut back by 2 bases and J by 7 bases. The specimen sequenced was peripheral blood. V and J are TRBV27 and TRBJ1-1; 10 nucleotides line up with TRBD1. The receptor was isolated from a woman aged 45-60 years who had recovered from COVID-19. CDR3 residues: CASSLNMGQGPFREAFF. Here the CDR3 DNA reads TGTGCCAGCAGTTTAAACATGGGACAGGGGCCTTTCCGTGAAGCTTTCTTT.